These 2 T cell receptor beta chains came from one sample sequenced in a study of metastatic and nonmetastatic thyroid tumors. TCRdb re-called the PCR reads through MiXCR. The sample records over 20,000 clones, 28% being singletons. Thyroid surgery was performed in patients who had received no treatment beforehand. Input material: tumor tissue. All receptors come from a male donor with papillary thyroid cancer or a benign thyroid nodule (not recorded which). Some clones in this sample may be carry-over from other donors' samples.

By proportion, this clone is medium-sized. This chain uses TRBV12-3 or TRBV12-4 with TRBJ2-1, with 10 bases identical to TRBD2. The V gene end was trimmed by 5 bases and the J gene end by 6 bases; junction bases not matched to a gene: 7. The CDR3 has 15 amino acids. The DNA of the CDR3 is TGTGCCAGCAGTCCCTCGATAGCGGGAGGCAATGAGCAGTTCTTC. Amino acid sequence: CASSPSIAGGNEQFF.

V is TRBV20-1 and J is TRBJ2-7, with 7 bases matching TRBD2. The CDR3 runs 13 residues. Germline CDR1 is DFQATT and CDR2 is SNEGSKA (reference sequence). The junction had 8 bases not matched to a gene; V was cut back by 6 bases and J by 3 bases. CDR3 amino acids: CSAGGLGVYEQYF. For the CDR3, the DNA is TGCAGTGCCGGGGGGTTAGGGGTCTACGAGCAGTACTTC.